The 20 T cell receptor beta chains below were found in one sample sequenced in a study of blood T cell repertoires in COVID-19. Clones were sequenced by immunoSEQ multiplex PCR, and TCRdb holds only the in-frame ones, with some missing. In the table there are 30,000 to 40,000 clones, 80% of which are singletons. Sequenced: peripheral blood. The receptors originated from a woman aged 65 to 85 with acute or convalescent COVID-19.

The J gene is TRBJ2-7, the V gene TRBV11-2; D ambiguous. CDR1 and CDR2 from the germline V gene are SGHAT and FQNNGV. The CDR3 is 14 residues long. Trimming stripped 0 bases from V and 1 base from J, with 7 bases between. The CDR3 region is CASSLDQASYEQYF. In nucleotides, the CDR3 is TGTGCCAGCAGCTTAGACCAGGCTTCCTACGAGCAGTACTTC. The full variable domain, its missing parts supplied by reference TRBV11-2 and TRBJ2-7, is EAGVAQSPRYKIIEKRQSVAFWCNPISGHATLYWYQQILGQGPKLLIQFQNNGVVDDSQLPKDRFSAERLKGVDSTLKIQPAKLEDSAVYLCASSLDQASYEQYFGPGTRLTVT.

This sequence joins TRBV10-3 and TRBJ1-2, with 9 bases matching TRBD1. V was pared by 8 bases and J by 6 bases, with 7 bases of the junction left unmatched. CDR1 is ENHRY and CDR2 is SYGVKD in the germline V gene. The CDR3 spans 13 residues. The CDR3: CAILTGQGNGYTF. DNA of the CDR3: TGTGCCATCCTTACGGGACAGGGAAATGGCTACACCTTC.

The V gene is TRBV4-2, the J gene TRBJ2-7; D gene unclear. Germline-derived CDR1 and CDR2 are LGHNA and YNFKEQ. Trimming shortened V by 0 bases and J by 5 bases, and 14 bases separated the two germline ends. This CDR3 region has 15 residues. The CDR3 nucleotides are TGTGCCAGCAGCCAAGAAAGGAGTAGTATCCACGAGCAGTACTTC. It encodes CASSQERSSIHEQYF.

This clone showed up just a few times. The chain combines TRBV5-1 with TRBJ2-2; TRBD2 aligns across 8 bases. This CDR3 has 14 residues. V lost 2 bases to trimming and J lost 6 bases; unmatched junction nucleotides: 3. The germline V gene encodes CDR1 SGHRS and CDR2 YFSETQ. The CDR3 region is CASSLLAEAGELFF. Here the CDR3 DNA reads TGCGCCAGCAGCTTACTAGCGGAGGCCGGGGAGCTGTTTTTT. Together with reference TRBV5-1 and TRBJ2-2, the CDR3 gives the full variable domain: KAGVTQTPRYLIKTRGQQVTLSCSPISGHRSVSWYQQTPGQGLQFLFEYFSETQRNKGNFPGRFSGRQFSNSRSEMNVSTLELGDSALYLCASSLLAEAGELFFGEGSRLTVL.

J is TRBJ2-2 and V is TRBV5-1, with 8 nucleotides matching TRBD1. The germline gives CDR1 SGHRS, CDR2 YFSETQ. The trim removed 4 bases at V and 0 bases at J, leaving 5 bases unmatched. The CDR3 consists of 16 residues. This CDR3 reads CASSSQDRANTGELFF. CDR3 sequence (DNA): TGCGCCAGCAGCAGCCAGGACAGGGCGAACACCGGGGAGCTGTTTTTT. Based on the CDR3 plus reference TRBV5-1 and TRBJ2-2, the full variable domain is KAGVTQTPRYLIKTRGQQVTLSCSPISGHRSVSWYQQTPGQGLQFLFEYFSETQRNKGNFPGRFSGRQFSNSRSEMNVSTLELGDSALYLCASSSQDRANTGELFFGEGSRLTVL.

This clone has only a few counts. The CDR3 DNA is TGCGCCAGCATGGAGGGCCGGTTTGATTCACCCCTCCACTTT. It translates to CASMEGRFDSPLHF. V gene TRBV5-1 combines with J gene TRBJ1-6; D uncertain. V lost 6 bases to trimming and J lost 8 bases, with 15 bases between them. The CDR3 totals 14 residues. Germline lookup yields CDR1 SGHRS and CDR2 YFSETQ.

This chain uses TRBV6-6 with TRBJ1-6, with a possible D match to TRBD1 (6 bases). Trimming left V 5 bases short and J 9 bases short, with 17 bases between. This CDR3 spans 15 amino acids. Germline V lookup: CDR1 MNHNY, CDR2 SVGAGI (reference sequence). The CDR3 is CASSGPQGLSSPLHF. In DNA, the CDR3 is TGTGCCAGCAGTGGCCCACAGGGTCTGTCTTCACCCCTCCACTTT.

The chain combines TRBV7-8 with TRBJ1-2; 7 bases line up with TRBD1. Per the germline V gene, CDR1 is SGHVS and CDR2 is FQNEAQ. This CDR3 has 15 residues. V lost 4 bases and J lost 4; bases outside the gene matches: 9. CDR3 sequence reads: CASSSRDRMVYGYTF. The DNA of the CDR3 is TGTGCCAGCAGCTCCCGGGACAGAATGGTCTATGGCTACACCTTC.

This clone has a single count. The rearrangement uses TRBV10-2 and TRBJ2-2; 8 bases match TRBD2. Trimming at V came to 3 bases and at J to 2 bases, leaving 5 bases not matched to a gene. The CDR3 loop spans 16 amino acids. Per the germline V gene, CDR1 is WSHSY and CDR2 is SAAADI. The CDR3 protein is CASSDPGGPNTGELFF. The CDR3 DNA reads as TGCGCCAGCAGTGACCCGGGAGGGCCCAACACCGGGGAGCTGTTTTTT.

This clone was recorded a few times. The chain joins TRBV7-2 to TRBJ1-1, with unresolved D. Germline V gives CDR1 SGHTA, CDR2 FQGNSA. V was clipped by 2 bases and J by 0 bases, with 7 bases between them. The CDR3 is made up of 14 amino acids. The CDR3, as DNA: TGTGCCAGCAGCTTAAGCCTACTGAACACTGAAGCTTTCTTT. It translates to CASSLSLLNTEAFF.

V is TRBV5-6 and J is TRBJ1-2; 7 positions agree with TRBD1. The V segment lost 0 bases and the J segment 8 bases; nucleotides outside the gene matches: 7. The germline CDR1 and CDR2 sequences are SGHDT and YYEEEE. This CDR3 has 14 residues. CDR3 DNA sequence: TGTGCCAGCAGCTTGGGGCCAGGGGGTATCGGCTACACCTTC. Its protein is CASSLGPGGIGYTF.

The rearrangement links TRBV4-1 to TRBJ2-7; no clear D gene. The V gene lost 1 base and the J gene lost 6 bases, with 13 bases spanning the gap. This CDR3 contains 14 residues. Germline CDR1 reads MGHRA; CDR2 reads YSYEKL. The CDR3 is CASSQGLAMGEQYF. The CDR3 DNA is TGCGCCAGCAGCCAAGGACTTGCCATGGGCGAGCAGTACTTC.

V is TRBV5-6 and J is TRBJ1-4; tentative D call: TRBD1 (5 bases). CDR3 length: 15 residues. Deletions cut 4 bases from V and 1 base from J, with 11 bases between. Germline lookup yields CDR1 SGHDT and CDR2 YYEEEE. Written as DNA, the CDR3 is TGTGCCAGCAGCCGGGGGGTTCTAACTAATGAAAAACTGTTTTTT. Its protein is CASSRGVLTNEKLFF.

This clone was seen more than once but under ten times. This chain connects TRBV7-9 to TRBJ1-1; 11 bases are shared with TRBD1. CDR1 and CDR2 (germline): SEHNR, FQNEAQ (reference sequence). The CDR3 runs to 16 residues. J lost 3 bases, V lost 4 bases, and 7 bases had no gene match. The CDR3 region is CASSSGWTGGYTEAFF. The CDR3 DNA is TGTGCCAGCAGCTCTGGCTGGACAGGGGGCTACACTGAAGCTTTCTTT.

The chain has TRBV3-1 (or the pseudogene TRBV3-2) and TRBJ2-4; D gene ambiguous. There are 14 residues in the CDR3. Trimming cost V 0 bases and J 4 bases, with 7 bases left between them. CDR1 and CDR2 from the germline V gene are LGHDT and YNNKEL (reference sequence). The CDR3 DNA follows: TGTGCCAGCAGCCAAGAAACACCTAAAAACATTCAGTACTTC. It translates to CASSQETPKNIQYF.

The chain recombines TRBV6-2 or TRBV6-3 with TRBJ1-2, with 10 bases aligning to TRBD1. This CDR3 spans 13 amino acids. Germline V gene data show CDR1 as MNHEY and CDR2 as SVGEGT. Trimming took 6 bases from V and 8 from J; bases not matched to a gene: 6. The CDR3 sequence: CASSHGTGAGYTF. CDR3 nucleotides: TGTGCCAGCAGCCACGGGACAGGGGCCGGCTACACCTTC.

This chain uses TRBV6-6 with TRBJ2-5; 14 nucleotides match TRBD2. After removal of 4 bases from V and 5 bases from J, the junction contained 6 bases not matched to a gene. The CDR3 consists of 16 residues. Germline CDR1 reads MNHNY; CDR2 reads SVGAGI (reference sequence). For the CDR3, the DNA is TGTGCCAGCAGTTCCGGGACTAGCGGGAGTCGGGAGACCCAGTACTTC. This codes for CASSSGTSGSRETQYF.

This clone came up a few times. CDR3 bases: TGCGCCAGCAGCTTGGAGACTAGCGGGGTCACCGGGGAGCTGTTTTTT. Protein sequence: CASSLETSGVTGELFF. This chain joins TRBV5-1 and TRBJ2-2; 11 positions agree with TRBD2. Trimming took 0 bases from V and 4 from J; bases not matched to a gene: 2. The CDR3 is 16 residues long. Germline lookup yields CDR1 SGHRS and CDR2 YFSETQ.

J is TRBJ2-3 and V is TRBV4-2, with D tentatively TRBD2 (5 bases). Germline loops: CDR1 LGHNA, CDR2 YNFKEQ. Between the trimmed V and J ends, which lost 0 bases and 12 bases, there was a span of 13 bases. There are 13 residues in the CDR3. CDR3 region: CASSQDLDFIQYF. CDR3 bases: TGTGCCAGCAGCCAAGATTTGGACTTCATACAGTATTTT.

The gene calls are TRBV6-5 and TRBJ2-5; perhaps TRBD2 as D (6 bases). There are 14 residues in the CDR3. Germline assignment: CDR1 MNHEY and CDR2 SVGAGI. V was cut by 6 bases and J by 5 bases, with 16 bases left in between. CDR3 sequence (DNA): TGTGCCAGCAGCGCTACTAGCACCCTGGAGACCCAGTACTTC. Its protein is CASSATSTLETQYF.